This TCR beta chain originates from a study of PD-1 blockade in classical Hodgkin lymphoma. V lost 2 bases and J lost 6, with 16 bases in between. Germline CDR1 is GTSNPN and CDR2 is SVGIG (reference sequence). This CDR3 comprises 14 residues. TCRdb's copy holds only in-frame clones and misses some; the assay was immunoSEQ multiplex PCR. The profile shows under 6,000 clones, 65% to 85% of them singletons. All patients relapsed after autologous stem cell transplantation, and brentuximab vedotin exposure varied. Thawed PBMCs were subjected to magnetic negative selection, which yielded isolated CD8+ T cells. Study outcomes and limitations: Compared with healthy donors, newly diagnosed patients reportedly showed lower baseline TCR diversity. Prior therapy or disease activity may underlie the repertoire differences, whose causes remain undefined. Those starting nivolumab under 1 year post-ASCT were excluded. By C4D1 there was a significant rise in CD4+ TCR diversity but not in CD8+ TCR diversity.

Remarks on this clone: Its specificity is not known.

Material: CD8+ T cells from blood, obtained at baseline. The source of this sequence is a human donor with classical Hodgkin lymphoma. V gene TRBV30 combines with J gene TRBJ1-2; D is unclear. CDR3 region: CAWSFGPRADGYTF. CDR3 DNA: TGTGCCTGGAGTTTTGGGCCTCGGGCGGATGGCTACACCTTC. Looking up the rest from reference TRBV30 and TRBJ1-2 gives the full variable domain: SQTIHQWPATLVQPVGSPLSLECTVEGTSNPNLYWYRQAAGRGLQLLFYSVGIGQISSEVPQNLSASRPQDRQFILSSKKLLLSDSGFYLCAWSFGPRADGYTFGSGTRLTVV.